The TCR beta chain described here comes from a study of cytomegalovirus exposure and HLA in healthy donors. Study results and caveats: Cytomegalovirus association was assigned to over 150 TCR beta chains. Highly shared variants forming one cluster were likely a sequencing artifact.

The CDR3 is made up of 18 amino acids. Germline-derived CDR1 and CDR2 are MRHNA and SNTAGT. Trimming took off 0 bases at V and 5 bases at J, with 22 bases between the two ends. Both 60 Vbeta primers and 13 Jbeta primers went into the PCR. TCRdb's copy holds only in-frame clones and misses some; the assay was immunoSEQ multiplex PCR. This repertoire shows about 130,000 clones, 82% found once; its top ten account for more than 0.9%. As for this clone: Its antigen is undetermined.

The genes are TRBV6-4 and TRBJ2-5; a possible D gene is TRBD2 (5 bases). The receptor was isolated from a boy aged 5-17 years in good health and CMV-seronegative. The sequencing input was PBMCs. The chain's CDR3 is CASSDSKKVRPRRETQYF. In nucleotides, the CDR3 is TGTGCCAGCAGTGACTCGAAGAAGGTTAGGCCGAGGAGGGAGACCCAGTACTTC.